A single sample is the source of the 32 T cell receptor beta chains below, sequenced in a study of blood T cell repertoires in COVID-19. The table came from immunoSEQ multiplex PCR; TCRdb's copy has only in-frame clones and leaves some out. Among about 200,000 clones listed, approximately 90% were seen once. Sequencing input: peripheral blood. The origin of the receptors is a middle-aged man with acute or convalescent COVID-19.

The chain is built from TRBV18 and TRBJ1-5; the D gene is possibly TRBD1 (6 bases). The germline CDR1 and CDR2 sequences are KGHSH and LQKENI. Trimming cost V 5 bases and J 6 bases, with 17 bases left between them. The CDR3 runs 15 residues. DNA of the CDR3: TGTGCCAGCTCAGGAAAAGTGGGGGCCGGTCAGCCCCAGCATTTT. Translated, it gives CASSGKVGAGQPQHF.

On this clone itself: Compared with germline, one end of the junction differs, possibly owing to a read error. The chain combines TRBV7-6 with TRBJ2-3, with TRBD2 identical over 9 bases. The CDR3 spans 17 residues. Germline V lookup: CDR1 SGHVS, CDR2 FNYEAQ. The CDR3 protein is CASSLGGLALSTDTQYF. Here the CDR3 DNA reads TGTGCCAGTAGCTTAGGTGGACTAGCGCTTAGCACAGATACGCAGTATTTT.

The chain combines TRBV7-8 with TRBJ2-2; possibly TRBD2 for D (5 bases). Trimming left V 7 bases short and J 4 bases short, with 10 bases between. This CDR3 is built from 13 residues. Germline values: CDR1 SGHVS, CDR2 FQNEAQ. The CDR3 DNA reads as TGTGCCAGCACCGGGAAAACCACCGGGGAGCTGTTTTTT. This codes for CASTGKTTGELFF. The full variable domain, rest sourced from reference TRBV7-8 and TRBJ2-2, is GAGVSQSPRYKVAKRGQDVALRCDPISGHVSLFWYQQALGQGPEFLTYFQNEAQLDKSGLPSDRFFAERPEGSVSTLKIQRTQQEDSAVYLCASTGKTTGELFFGEGSRLTVL.

This clone has only a few counts. The rearrangement joins TRBV3-1 (or the pseudogene TRBV3-2) to TRBJ1-2, with 7 bases that match TRBD1. This CDR3 has 12 residues. V shed 4 bases and J 6 bases; nucleotides not matched to a gene: 2. Germline CDR1 LGHDT, CDR2 YNNKEL (reference sequence). CDR3 in amino acids: CASSRQGNGYTF. Here the CDR3 DNA reads TGTGCCAGCAGCCGACAGGGCAATGGCTACACCTTC.

The CDR3 DNA reads as TGTGCCAGCGGCCCTAAGAGGGGGCGGGAATTAAGGGATCAGCCCCAGCATTTT. Translation gives CASGPKRGRELRDQPQHF. The rearrangement links TRBV6-4 to TRBJ1-5; TRBD1 matches at 7 bases. After removal of 8 bases from V and 5 bases from J, the junction contained 21 bases not matched to a gene. The CDR3 has 18 residues. Per the germline V gene, CDR1 is MRHNA and CDR2 is SNTAGT.

In DNA, the CDR3 is TGTGCCAGCAGCGTAGACAGTTACGAGCAGTACTTC. Encoded protein: CASSVDSYEQYF. The chain links TRBV9 to TRBJ2-7, with D hard to call. Trimming took 0 bases from V and 4 from J, leaving 5 bases between them. This CDR3 comprises 12 residues. Looked up from germline, CDR1 is SGDLS and CDR2 is YYNGEE.

The chain is built from TRBV5-1 and TRBJ2-3; 7 bases match TRBD2. Germline values: CDR1 SGHRS, CDR2 YFSETQ. The V segment lost 5 bases and the J segment 6 bases; nucleotides outside the gene matches: 15. CDR3 length: 16 amino acids. CDR3: CASRKGTGGGIDTQYF. DNA of the CDR3: TGCGCCAGCAGGAAGGGGACTGGCGGGGGAATTGATACGCAGTATTTT.

J is TRBJ1-2 and V is TRBV19; no clear D gene. Germline V gene sequence: CDR1 LNHDA, CDR2 SQIVND (reference sequence). The CDR3 loop spans 15 amino acids. Trimming removed 1 base at V and 4 bases at J, with 13 bases between. The CDR3 spells CASSIGGDGSYGYTF. As DNA, the CDR3 is TGTGCCAGTAGTATAGGAGGAGACGGTAGCTATGGCTACACCTTC. Combining the CDR3 with reference TRBV19 and TRBJ1-2 gives the whole variable domain DGGITQSPKYLFRKEGQNVTLSCEQNLNHDAMYWYRQDPGQGLRLIYYSQIVNDFQKGDIAEGYSVSREKKESFPLTVTSAQKNPTAFYLCASSIGGDGSYGYTFGSGTRLTVV.

The V call is TRBV15, the J call TRBJ1-1; TRBD1 is a possible D gene (6 bases). Trimming pared 0 bases from V and 5 bases from J, leaving 13 bases between. Germline V gives CDR1 LNHNV, CDR2 YYDKDF (reference sequence). CDR3 size: 15 residues. This chain's CDR3 is CATSRETSRGTEAFF. The CDR3 DNA is TGTGCCACCAGCAGAGAGACTTCCAGGGGAACTGAAGCTTTCTTT.

The rearrangement uses TRBV11-2 and TRBJ2-5, with TRBD2 identical over 14 bases. This CDR3 has 17 amino acids. Germline trimming cut 5 bases from V and 4 bases from J; bases unmatched to any gene: 9. CDR1 is SGHAT and CDR2 is FQNNGV in the germline V gene. The CDR3 nucleotides are TGTGCCAGCAGCCCAGGGACTAGCGGGGGTTACAGAGAGACCCAGTACTTC. Protein: CASSPGTSGGYRETQYF.

The V call is TRBV7-6, the J call TRBJ2-2; TRBD2 matches at 10 bases. The germline V gene encodes CDR1 SGHVS and CDR2 FNYEAQ. The junction had 9 bases not matched to a gene; V was cut back by 1 base and J by 1 base. This CDR3 contains 19 residues. This chain's CDR3 is CASSLEPSGGAGNTGELFF. CDR3 in DNA: TGTGCCAGCAGCTTAGAGCCTAGCGGGGGAGCAGGGAACACCGGGGAGCTGTTTTTT.

V and J are TRBV3-1 (or the pseudogene TRBV3-2) and TRBJ2-7; D remains ambiguous. The V and J ends lost 0 bases and 5 bases respectively, with 14 bases between them. The CDR3 contains 15 residues. The germline CDR1 and CDR2 sequences are LGHDT and YNNKEL (reference sequence). This CDR3 reads CASSQDRISAHEQYF. The CDR3 region has the DNA TGTGCCAGCAGCCAAGATAGGATAAGCGCCCACGAGCAGTACTTC.

The chain couples TRBV3-1 (or the pseudogene TRBV3-2) to TRBJ1-2, with D possibly TRBD1 on 6 matching bases. The CDR3 consists of 13 residues. Trimming stripped 1 base from V and 8 bases from J, with 11 bases between. The germline gives CDR1 LGHDT, CDR2 YNNKEL (reference sequence). The CDR3 here is CASSQGQGSGYTF. The DNA for the CDR3 is TGTGCCAGCAGCCAAGGGCAGGGGAGCGGCTACACCTTC.

This clone came up once. The chain recombines TRBV7-2 with TRBJ2-1; TRBD1 matches at 12 bases. With V trimmed by 4 bases and J by 2 bases, 3 bases remained unmatched. The CDR3 sequence is 16 residues long. Germline loops: CDR1 SGHTA, CDR2 FQGNSA. The CDR3 here is CASSSGQGAPYNEQFF. For the CDR3, the DNA is TGTGCCAGCAGCTCGGGACAGGGGGCACCCTACAATGAGCAGTTCTTC.

V is TRBV7-2 and J is TRBJ1-2, with 7 bases matching TRBD1. The trim removed 3 bases at V and 6 bases at J, leaving 10 bases unmatched. This CDR3 has 15 amino acids. The germline V gene has CDR1 SGHTA and CDR2 FQGNSA. CDR3 nucleotides: TGTGCCAGCAGCTTGGAGACAGGGAGGTTTAATGGCTACACCTTC. Translated: CASSLETGRFNGYTF.

The gene calls are TRBV18 and TRBJ2-3, with a weak D call TRBD2 (5 bases). CDR1 is KGHSH and CDR2 is LQKENI in the germline V gene. V gave up 6 bases and J gave up 9 bases, with 13 bases separating them. This CDR3 region has 12 residues. The CDR3 reads CASSETEGTQYF. In nucleotides, the CDR3 is TGTGCCAGCTCTGAGACTGAGGGAACGCAGTATTTT.

The chain combines TRBV7-8 with TRBJ2-5; TRBD2 aligns across 7 bases. The V and J ends lost 1 base and 4 bases, in that order; junction bases with no gene match: 6. CDR1 is SGHVS, CDR2 FQNEAQ, per germline. The CDR3 length is 15 residues. CDR3 residues: CASSLVSAGTETQYF. In DNA form, the CDR3 reads TGTGCCAGCAGCTTAGTTTCAGCGGGGACAGAGACCCAGTACTTC.

This clone was detected a few times. V usage is TRBV5-1 and J usage is TRBJ1-3; 9 bases line up with TRBD1. The CDR3 is made up of 17 amino acids. The germline V gene encodes CDR1 SGHRS and CDR2 YFSETQ. Unmatched junction bases numbered 7, after V lost 3 bases and J lost 0 bases. DNA of the CDR3: TGCGCCAGCAGCTCTGGACAGGGGTCTGGCTCTGGAAACACCATATATTTT. Amino acid sequence: CASSSGQGSGSGNTIYF.

The chain combines TRBV7-9 with TRBJ1-2; the match to TRBD1 covers 8 bases. V gave up 1 base and J gave up 6 bases; unmatched junction bases: 7. The germline gives CDR1 SEHNR, CDR2 FQNEAQ (reference sequence). This CDR3 has 15 residues. The CDR3 spells CASSLVGRGPHGYTF. The CDR3 DNA is TGTGCCAGCAGCTTAGTGGGCAGGGGGCCCCATGGCTACACCTTC. The entire variable domain, with the rest obtained from reference TRBV7-9 and TRBJ1-2, is as follows: DTGVSQNPRHKITKRGQNVTFRCDPISEHNRLYWYRQTLGQGPEFLTYFQNEAQLEKSRLLSDRFSAERPKGSFSTLEIQRTEQGDSAMYLCASSLVGRGPHGYTFGSGTRLTVV.

The chain uses TRBV6-1 and TRBJ2-7, with 7 nucleotides matching TRBD1. Per the germline V gene, CDR1 is MNHNS and CDR2 is SASEGT. V shed 6 bases, J shed 5 bases, and the junction held 7 bases outside the gene matches. CDR3 length equals 13 residues. The CDR3 bases are TGTGCCAGCAGCTACGACAGGGTCGACGAGCAGTACTTC. Translating gives CASSYDRVDEQYF.

About this clone: Within the sample, other DNA sequences also encode this same CDR3. CDR3 protein: CASSPRQGMNTEAFF. CDR3 sequence (DNA): TGTGCCAGCTCCCCGAGACAGGGGATGAACACTGAAGCTTTCTTT. The chain couples TRBV18 to TRBJ1-1; 8 positions agree with TRBD1. This CDR3 comprises 15 residues. Germline loops: CDR1 KGHSH, CDR2 LQKENI. V lost 6 bases to trimming and J lost 0 bases; unmatched junction nucleotides: 6.

The chain recombines TRBV2 with TRBJ2-7; 13 positions agree with TRBD2. Germline CDR1 SNHLY, CDR2 FYNNEI. This CDR3 is 15 amino acids long. The trim removed 6 bases at V and 5 bases at J, leaving 7 bases unmatched. The CDR3 sequence is CASRMGLAGSDEQYF. The CDR3, as DNA: TGTGCCAGCAGGATGGGACTAGCGGGGTCCGACGAGCAGTACTTC.

The V and J genes are TRBV27 and TRBJ2-3; perhaps TRBD2 as D (7 bases). V shed 1 base and J shed 0 bases, with 11 bases lying between them. The CDR3 runs 16 residues. From germline, CDR1 is MNHEY and CDR2 SMNVEV (reference sequence). CDR3 residues: CASSLYRGASTDTQYF. The CDR3 DNA sequence: TGTGCCAGCAGTTTATATCGGGGGGCCAGCACAGATACGCAGTATTTT.

The chain uses TRBV18 and TRBJ1-3, with TRBD1 matching 8 bases. CDR3 length: 17 amino acids. In germline, CDR1 is KGHSH, CDR2 LQKENI. V lost 3 bases and J lost 0; bases outside the gene matches: 7. CDR3 sequence reads: CASSPFATGDSGNTIYF. In nucleotides, the CDR3 is TGTGCCAGCTCACCCTTCGCGACAGGGGACTCTGGAAACACCATATATTTT.

The genes are TRBV29-1 and TRBJ1-2; D gene uncertain. This CDR3 contains 12 residues. Trimming left V 7 bases short and J 2 bases short, with 11 bases between. The germline V gene has CDR1 SQVTM and CDR2 ANQGSEA. For the CDR3, the DNA is TGCAGCGGTTCGAGGGAGAACTATGGCTACACCTTC. Translation: CSGSRENYGYTF.

This rearrangement joins TRBV2 to TRBJ1-4; TRBD1 is a possible D gene (6 bases). Germline loops: CDR1 SNHLY, CDR2 FYNNEI. The CDR3 contains 15 residues. Trimming stripped 6 bases from V and 5 bases from J, with 16 bases between. The CDR3 DNA reads TGTGCCAGCAGCCAACAGGGCCAGGGAAATGAAAAACTGTTTTTT. Its translation is CASSQQGQGNEKLFF.

The genes are TRBV10-3 and TRBJ2-1, with a possible D match to TRBD1 (6 bases). The CDR3 sequence is 18 residues long. Germline V CDR1 and CDR2: ENHRY, SYGVKD. V was shortened by 2 bases and J by 10 bases, with 27 bases between the two germline ends. In DNA, the CDR3 is TGTGCCATCAGTGAGAAGTTTGGGGGCGAGGGGTTTATCTACGAGCAGTTCTTC. Its translation is CAISEKFGGEGFIYEQFF.

The J gene is TRBJ1-1, the V gene TRBV29-1; D is unresolved. Germline values: CDR1 SQVTM, CDR2 ANQGSEA. This CDR3 is built from 13 residues. V lost 7 bases, J lost 4 bases, and 16 bases lay in between. CDR3 in DNA: TGCAGCGCAACCCGATTCCAGGCCACTGAAGCTTTCTTT. Translated: CSATRFQATEAFF.

V gene TRBV5-5 combines with J gene TRBJ1-2; 7 bases match TRBD1. V gave up 5 bases and J gave up 4 bases; unmatched junction bases: 8. This CDR3 has 14 amino acids. Germline V CDR1 and CDR2: SGHKS, YYEKEE (reference sequence). The DNA for the CDR3 is TGTGCCAGCAGAGGGACAGCCGGGAGCTATGGCTACACCTTC. Translation: CASRGTAGSYGYTF.

The chain uses TRBV5-1 and TRBJ1-1; tentatively, D is TRBD1 (6 bases). Trimming pared 4 bases from V and 4 bases from J, leaving 14 bases between. There are 14 residues in the CDR3. Germline CDR1 is SGHRS and CDR2 is YFSETQ. CDR3 sequence: CASSLAVGATEAFF. CDR3 coding DNA: TGCGCCAGCAGCCTGGCAGTGGGGGCCACTGAAGCTTTCTTT.

This clone has only one observation. The chain recombines TRBV2 with TRBJ1-5; D unresolved. The CDR3 spans 18 residues. V lost 6 bases and J lost 3, with 24 bases in between. CDR1 and CDR2 from the germline V gene are SNHLY and FYNNEI. The DNA for the CDR3 is TGTGCCAGCAGACGGGTGGGGAGAAGGAGAAAGCACAATCAGCCCCAGCATTTT. The encoded protein is CASRRVGRRRKHNQPQHF. The whole variable domain, filled in from reference TRBV2 and TRBJ1-5, reads EPEVTQTPSHQVTQMGQEVILRCVPISNHLYFYWYRQILGQKVEFLVSFYNNEISEKSEIFDDQFSVERPDGSNFTLKIRSTKLEDSAMYFCASRRVGRRRKHNQPQHFGDGTRLSIL.

The chain has TRBV2 and TRBJ1-2, with unresolved D. Germline lookup yields CDR1 SNHLY and CDR2 FYNNEI. The CDR3 sequence is 13 residues long. V dropped 7 bases and J dropped 0 bases, with 9 bases sitting between them. CDR3 region: CASKADTNYGYTF. The CDR3, as DNA: TGTGCCAGCAAGGCTGACACTAACTATGGCTACACCTTC.